This TCR beta chain was recovered during a study of beta chain features in type 1 diabetes. Study overall: Similarity in age, gender and cell yields was seen between patients and healthy donors. Examination covered 107,917,701 sorted cells spanning all samples. Study results and caveats: TCRB rearrangement may or may not be influenced by HLA type; here this remained unresolved.

TCRB transcripts that were expressed got sequenced, as all of the isolated RNA had been reverse transcribed. The assay was immunoSEQ multiplex PCR, and TCRdb's table has in-frame clones only and misses some. The sample records about 400,000 clones, roughly 12% being singletons. The CDR3 sequence is 15 residues long. Germline V gene sequence: CDR1 SGHTA, CDR2 FQGNSA. J gave up 1 base and V 5 bases, and 7 bases lay outside the gene matches. This clone came up a few times. Its specificity is not known. This rearrangement joins TRBV7-2 to TRBJ2-7; 8 nucleotides line up with TRBD2. The receptor comes from a man aged 18-30 years in good health. Source material: naive CD4+ T cells from blood. DNA of the CDR3: TGTGCCAGCAGCAGAAGCGGGAGTAGGTCCTACGAGCAGTACTTC. It codes for CASSRSGSRSYEQYF.